This T cell receptor (beta chain) was obtained from a study of T cell repertoires in cytomegalovirus infection. On the study more broadly: Alongside well-studied HLA-B-restricted CMV epitopes, recently identified HLA-C-restricted CMV epitopes were also used.

TCRdb used MiXCR to reprocess the reads, holding one entry per CDR3 protein. Among some 940,000 distinct CDR3 sequences listed, less than 40% were seen once. This clonotype was seen a few times. Its antigen is unidentified. V was shortened by 4 bases and J by 6 bases, with 29 bases between the two germline ends. The CDR3 consists of 19 residues. Germline CDR1 ENHRY, CDR2 SYGVKD. V usage is TRBV10-3 and J usage is TRBJ2-3; a weak D match, TRBD2 (6 bases). This clonotype was sampled from a human donor in good health (CMV status not recorded). Some clones in this sample may be carry-over from other donors' samples. The sample in question was cultured CD8+ T cells from PBMCs, obtained from culture after CMV antigen stimulation. DNA of the CDR3: TGTGCCATCAGTGGCCGGACTATTCCACCACATGGCTCTTCGGATACGCAGTATTTT. It codes for CAISGRTIPPHGSSDTQYF.